What follows are 29 T cell receptor beta chains derived from one specimen sequenced in a study of CD8+ T cells in alopecia areata. RNA was isolated and reverse transcribed to cDNA, the sequencing template. Sequencing was performed with immunoSEQ multiplex PCR; in TCRdb, only in-frame clones are kept and a portion is missing. The data contain 200,000 or so clones, approximately 47% of them seen just once; the ten biggest clones take up 2% to 3%. Specified treatment: oral pan-JAK inhibitor, 5-10 mg twice daily. This sample comprised CD4+ T cells sorted from blood, obtained at approximately week 36, from a patient treated with tofacitinib. Receptor source: a human donor with alopecia areata.

The chain links TRBV6-6 to TRBJ1-5, with a weak D call TRBD1 (6 bases). Germline assignment: CDR1 MNHNY and CDR2 SVGAGI (reference sequence). The V gene lost 6 bases and the J gene lost 5 bases, with 14 bases spanning the gap. This CDR3 is 14 amino acids long. The CDR3 DNA reads as TGTGCCAGCAGCCCGACAGGTGGTCATCAGCCCCAGCATTTT. This codes for CASSPTGGHQPQHF.

V gene TRBV4-3 combines with J gene TRBJ2-4; the D is unclear. V lost 3 bases and J lost 9, with 9 bases in between. The CDR3 is 12 amino acids. Germline V gives CDR1 LGHNA, CDR2 YSLEER. The CDR3 reads CASSQGIGIQYF. The CDR3 DNA reads as TGCGCCAGCAGCCAGGGCATAGGCATTCAGTACTTC.

Remarks on this clone: A much larger clone differs by one base, so this may be a read error. Other DNA sequences of this sample code for an identical CDR3. The chain has TRBV5-1 and TRBJ2-5; D gene uncertain. The CDR3 length is 11 residues. V shed 1 base and J shed 3 bases, with 1 base lying between them. CDR1 and CDR2 from the germline V gene are SGHRS and YFSETQ. CDR3 nucleotide sequence: TGCGCCAGCAGCTTGAAAGAGACCCAGTACTTC. Encoded protein: CASSLKETQYF.

The rearrangement links TRBV5-1 to TRBJ1-1; D is perhaps TRBD1 (6 bases). V was shortened by 4 bases and J by 5 bases, with 9 bases between the two germline ends. The CDR3 has 12 amino acids. The germline gives CDR1 SGHRS, CDR2 YFSETQ. CDR3 nucleotide sequence: TGCGCCAGCAGCAATCAGGGGACTGAAGCTTTCTTT. It codes for CASSNQGTEAFF.

The count of this clone is one. V and J are TRBV10-3 and TRBJ1-5; 8 bases agree with TRBD1. The CDR3 is 15 residues long. V dropped 5 bases and J dropped 3; count of bases not matched to a gene: 6. Germline CDR1 reads ENHRY; CDR2 reads SYGVKD. CDR3 loop: CAISNGQGNNQPQHF. The CDR3 DNA follows: TGTGCCATCAGTAACGGACAGGGAAACAATCAGCCCCAGCATTTT.

This clone has at least ten counts. The genes are TRBV6-1 and TRBJ2-6; D unresolved. Germline CDR1 is MNHNS and CDR2 is SASEGT. This CDR3 has 13 amino acids. Deletions cut 10 bases from V and 1 base from J, with 8 bases between. The CDR3 reads CATRISGANVLTF. The CDR3 coding sequence is TGTGCCACCCGGATTTCTGGGGCCAACGTCCTGACTTTC.

The chain carries TRBV6-1 and TRBJ1-1; unclear D gene. Per germline, CDR1 MNHNS and CDR2 SASEGT. With 6 bases removed from V and 0 bases from J, the gap between germline ends came to 11 bases. The CDR3 sequence is 14 residues long. Here the CDR3 reads CASREVRMNTEAFF. The CDR3, as DNA: TGTGCCAGCAGGGAGGTACGCATGAACACTGAAGCTTTCTTT.

The CDR3 protein is CASSLGQAAGTEAFF. The CDR3 DNA is TGTGCCAGCTCACTGGGACAGGCGGCGGGGACTGAAGCTTTCTTT. The chain has TRBV18 and TRBJ1-1, with TRBD1 matching 8 bases. The CDR3 is 15 residues long. With V trimmed by 4 bases and J by 5 bases, 9 bases remained unmatched. Germline CDR1 KGHSH, CDR2 LQKENI.

V and J are TRBV7-2 and TRBJ2-5; 7 bases agree with TRBD2. Germline values: CDR1 SGHTA, CDR2 FQGNSA. The CDR3 totals 13 residues. V lost 3 bases to trimming and J lost 11 bases; unmatched junction nucleotides: 9. The CDR3 coding sequence is TGTGCCAGCAGCTTCCCCGGGGAGCGGGAACAGTACTTC. Its protein is CASSFPGEREQYF.

The rearrangement links TRBV27 to TRBJ2-5, with a possible D match to TRBD2 (6 bases). The CDR3 spans 16 residues. Per germline, CDR1 MNHEY and CDR2 SMNVEV (reference sequence). V was trimmed by 4 bases and J by 3 bases, leaving 18 bases between them. Here the CDR3 DNA reads TGTGCCAGCAGTTCCTCGGTTTGGGGGGTGGAAGAGACCCAGTACTTC. It yields the protein CASSSSVWGVEETQYF.

There are a few counts of this clone. The rearrangement links TRBV7-6 to TRBJ2-7; TRBD2 is a possible D gene (5 bases). Per the germline V gene, CDR1 is SGHVS and CDR2 is FNYEAQ. Trimming left V 3 bases short and J 3 bases short, with 9 bases between. The CDR3 consists of 13 residues. The CDR3 sequence: CASSFAEGYEQYF. The CDR3 nucleotides read TGTGCCAGCAGCTTTGCTGAGGGCTACGAGCAGTACTTC.

The chain combines TRBV30 with TRBJ1-1, with 10 bases lining up with TRBD1. This CDR3 is 13 amino acids long. The V gene end was trimmed by 4 bases and the J gene end by 7 bases; junction bases not matched to a gene: 6. The germline CDR1 and CDR2 sequences are GTSNPN and SVGIG (reference sequence). CDR3 sequence: CAWTPTGGLEAFF. CDR3 nucleotide sequence: TGTGCCTGGACTCCGACAGGGGGCCTTGAAGCTTTCTTT.

The rearrangement joins TRBV25-1 to TRBJ2-3; D is ambiguous. Germline-derived CDR1 and CDR2 are MGHDK and SYGVNS. The CDR3 is made up of 11 amino acids. V dropped 8 bases and J dropped 6 bases, with 9 bases sitting between them. The CDR3 region has the DNA TGTGCCAGCCGCCTGGTTGATACGCAGTATTTT. Translating it yields CASRLVDTQYF.

V and J are TRBV28 and TRBJ2-5; possible D gene TRBD2, 6 bases. Trimming removed 5 bases at V and 1 base at J, with 20 bases between. Germline V gene sequence: CDR1 MDHEN, CDR2 SYDVKM. The length of the CDR3 is 17 residues. The CDR3 is CASSPMGGTPGQETQYF. The CDR3 region has the DNA TGTGCCAGCAGTCCAATGGGGGGTACCCCAGGCCAAGAGACCCAGTACTTC.

This chain links TRBV5-1 with TRBJ1-1; TRBD1 aligns across 8 bases. The CDR3 sequence is 15 residues long. CDR1 and CDR2 (germline): SGHRS, YFSETQ. Unmatched junction bases numbered 9, after V lost 4 bases and J lost 4 bases. For the CDR3, the DNA is TGCGCCAGCAGCGGACAGGGTGTGAAGGGCACTGAAGCTTTCTTT. This gives the protein CASSGQGVKGTEAFF.

This chain uses TRBV6-5 with TRBJ2-2, with 9 positions matching TRBD2. There are 15 residues in the CDR3. Germline lookup yields CDR1 MNHEY and CDR2 SVGAGI. After removal of 6 bases from V and 5 bases from J, the junction contained 7 bases not matched to a gene. Here the CDR3 DNA reads TGTGCCAGCAGGCTAGCGGGGAGCGGAACCGGGGAGCTGTTTTTT. This translates into CASRLAGSGTGELFF.

The chain is built from TRBV2 and TRBJ2-5; 9 nucleotides line up with TRBD2. Per germline, CDR1 SNHLY and CDR2 FYNNEI. The V segment lost 6 bases and the J segment 6 bases; nucleotides outside the gene matches: 11. The CDR3 runs 15 residues. CDR3 protein: CASRQGLALLKTQYF. The DNA for the CDR3 is TGTGCCAGCAGGCAGGGACTAGCCTTACTCAAGACCCAGTACTTC.

The rearrangement joins TRBV30 to TRBJ2-5, with D perhaps TRBD2 (6 bases). CDR3 length equals 12 residues. Trimming removed 5 bases at V and 5 bases at J, with 12 bases between. CDR1 and CDR2 from the germline V gene are GTSNPN and SVGIG (reference sequence). The CDR3 loop is CAWGLMGETQYF. The CDR3 DNA reads as TGTGCCTGGGGACTAATGGGGGAGACCCAGTACTTC.

This clone has a single count. A far larger clone lies a single base away; this is likely a read error. The chain joins TRBV6-5 to TRBJ2-5; no reliable D call. The CDR3 sequence is 11 residues long. Germline values: CDR1 MNHEY, CDR2 SVGAGI. The ends were cut back, 4 bases at V and 3 bases at J, with 3 bases in the middle. CDR3 in DNA: TGTGCCAGCAGTTTGGAAGAGACCCAGTACTTC. This translates into CASSLEETQYF.

This clone was recorded a few times. The V call is TRBV28, the J call TRBJ2-1, with 7 bases identical to TRBD2. Losses at the gene ends were 8 bases for V and 1 base for J; bases not matched to a gene: 11. The germline V gene has CDR1 MDHEN and CDR2 SYDVKM. CDR3 size: 16 residues. CDR3 sequence reads: CASFDYRGESYNEQFF. The CDR3 nucleotides are TGTGCCAGCTTTGATTATCGGGGGGAGTCCTACAATGAGCAGTTCTTC.

V and J are TRBV5-6 and TRBJ2-7; D possibly corresponds to TRBD2 (6 bases). The CDR3 spans 14 residues. Germline loops: CDR1 SGHDT, CDR2 YYEEEE. V lost 4 bases and J 4 bases, leaving 15 bases between the germline ends. The CDR3 loop is CASSSGPGVYEQYF. The CDR3 DNA is TGTGCCAGCAGCAGCGGACCGGGGGTATACGAGCAGTACTTC.

A few counts support this clone. The rearrangement links TRBV29-1 to TRBJ1-2; 7 nucleotides align to TRBD1. After removal of 4 bases from V and 1 base from J, the junction contained 9 bases not matched to a gene. Germline lookup yields CDR1 SQVTM and CDR2 ANQGSEA. The CDR3 contains 15 residues. The CDR3 protein is CSVAPSGGINYGYTF. CDR3 in DNA: TGCAGCGTTGCCCCCTCAGGGGGGATTAACTATGGCTACACCTTC.

This clone turned up a few times. This rearrangement joins TRBV5-3 to TRBJ2-7; D is unresolved. TRBV5-3 is placed among ORFs of uncertain function. CDR3 length: 12 amino acids. V dropped 4 bases and J dropped 5 bases, with 10 bases sitting between them. CDR3 sequence reads: CARSKVLDEQYF. DNA of the CDR3: TGTGCCAGAAGCAAGGTTCTCGACGAGCAGTACTTC.

The chain combines TRBV11-2 with TRBJ2-3; TRBD1 agrees at 10 bases. CDR3 length equals 15 residues. The germline gives CDR1 SGHAT, CDR2 FQNNGV. After removal of 5 bases from V and 4 bases from J, the junction contained 6 bases not matched to a gene. CDR3 in amino acids: CASSPTGGGSDTQYF. The CDR3 DNA reads as TGTGCCAGCAGCCCGACAGGGGGCGGCTCAGATACGCAGTATTTT. Filled out from reference TRBV11-2 and TRBJ2-3, the complete variable domain reads EAGVAQSPRYKIIEKRQSVAFWCNPISGHATLYWYQQILGQGPKLLIQFQNNGVVDDSQLPKDRFSAERLKGVDSTLKIQPAKLEDSAVYLCASSPTGGGSDTQYFGPGTRLTVL.

This clone was observed a handful of times. The rearrangement links TRBV11-1 to TRBJ2-5; TRBD1 or TRBD2 may be the D gene (5 bases each). The V gene lost 4 bases and the J gene lost 2 bases, with 14 bases spanning the gap. Per the germline V gene, CDR1 is SGHAT and CDR2 is FQDESV (reference sequence). The CDR3 consists of 15 residues. For the CDR3, the DNA is TGTGCCAGCAGCTCTCTCGGGACGGGTCAAGAGACCCAGTACTTC. It specifies CASSSLGTGQETQYF.

This clone has a count of ten or more. This rearrangement joins TRBV11-3 to TRBJ2-3; D is ambiguous. This CDR3 is 11 amino acids long. Germline V gives CDR1 SGHNT, CDR2 YENEEA. V was cut by 8 bases and J by 6 bases, with 9 bases left in between. CDR3 in amino acids: CASALSDTQYF. The CDR3 DNA sequence: TGTGCCAGCGCGTTAAGCGATACGCAGTATTTT.

This clone appeared a few times. The chain recombines TRBV29-1 with TRBJ2-7; 10 positions agree with TRBD2. The CDR3 is 15 residues long. After removal of 7 bases from V and 3 bases from J, the junction contained 12 bases not matched to a gene. Germline loops: CDR1 SQVTM, CDR2 ANQGSEA. The CDR3 region is CSAAGSSGRIYEQYF. The CDR3 DNA reads TGCAGCGCCGCGGGGTCTAGCGGGAGAATCTACGAGCAGTACTTC.

J is TRBJ1-1 and V is TRBV10-3; 7 bases are a match to TRBD1. Germline assignment: CDR1 ENHRY and CDR2 SYGVKD. CDR3 size: 13 residues. The V segment lost 10 bases and the J segment 5 bases; nucleotides outside the gene matches: 10. As DNA, the CDR3 is TGTGCCAACAGGGACAGCAAGGAAACTGAAGCTTTCTTT. It is translated as CANRDSKETEAFF.

The rearrangement joins TRBV2 to TRBJ1-5, with 8 bases matching TRBD1. Trimming cost V 7 bases and J 7 bases; bases outside gene matches: 6. This CDR3 comprises 13 residues. CDR1 and CDR2 from the germline V gene are SNHLY and FYNNEI. CDR3: CASNRAGGQPQHF. CDR3 nucleotide sequence: TGTGCCAGCAACCGAGCAGGGGGCCAGCCCCAGCATTTT. The full variable domain, in which reference TRBV2 and TRBJ1-5 provide the parts outside the CDR3, is EPEVTQTPSHQVTQMGQEVILRCVPISNHLYFYWYRQILGQKVEFLVSFYNNEISEKSEIFDDQFSVERPDGSNFTLKIRSTKLEDSAMYFCASNRAGGQPQHFGDGTRLSIL.